This entry lists 32 T cell receptor beta chains sequenced from one sample in a study of T-cell memory formation after mild COVID-19. TCRdb fed the 5' RACE reads into MiXCR, producing one record per CDR3 protein. The sample yields 140,000 to 150,000 distinct CDR3 sequences, about 25% seen once. Sequencing was performed on PBMCs or a T cell subset sorted from them (not recorded which). The receptors here all came from an adult woman who had mild COVID-19 (a few samples of this study predate the infection). Cell type and time point are not known.

This chain connects TRBV5-6 to TRBJ2-5; 9 bases match TRBD1. After removal of 3 bases from V and 1 base from J, the junction contained 7 bases not matched to a gene. CDR1 is SGHDT, CDR2 YYEEEE, per germline. The CDR3 consists of 16 residues. The CDR3 loop is CASSSGQGPAQETQYF. CDR3 bases: TGTGCCAGCAGCTCTGGACAGGGGCCAGCCCAAGAGACCCAGTACTTC. Combining the CDR3 with reference TRBV5-6 and TRBJ2-5 gives the whole variable domain DAGVTQSPTHLIKTRGQQVTLRCSPKSGHDTVSWYQQALGQGPQFIFQYYEEEERQRGNFPDRFSGHQFPNYSSELNVNALLLGDSALYLCASSSGQGPAQETQYFGPGTRLLVL.

This clonotype was counted ten times or more. CDR3 region: CASSSGLAGRSYEQYF. For the CDR3, the DNA is TGTGCCAGCAGCTCCGGTCTCGCGGGTAGGAGCTACGAGCAGTACTTC. The chain joins TRBV11-2 to TRBJ2-7, with D possibly being TRBD2 (5 bases). From germline, CDR1 is SGHAT and CDR2 FQNNGV. CDR3 length: 16 amino acids. Trimming shortened V by 4 bases and J by 3 bases, and 19 bases separated the two germline ends.

The rearrangement links TRBV5-6 to TRBJ2-7; D may be TRBD1 (6 bases). Between the trimmed V and J ends, which lost 4 bases and 3 bases, there was a span of 11 bases. Per the germline V gene, CDR1 is SGHDT and CDR2 is YYEEEE. CDR3 size: 13 residues. This CDR3 reads CASSGDTNYEQYF. The CDR3 DNA reads TGTGCCAGCAGCGGGGACACGAACTACGAGCAGTACTTC.

The chain couples TRBV5-6 to TRBJ2-2; D is unresolved. Germline V lookup: CDR1 SGHDT, CDR2 YYEEEE. Trimming removed 4 bases from V and 7 bases from J, with 5 bases in between. The CDR3 runs to 11 residues. CDR3 in DNA: TGTGCCAGCAGCCAGATCGGGGAGCTGTTTTTT. Translation gives CASSQIGELFF.

This clonotype was recorded a few times. The chain couples TRBV9 to TRBJ1-2; 7 bases line up with TRBD1. The trim removed 2 bases at V and 3 bases at J, leaving 7 bases unmatched. CDR1 is SGDLS and CDR2 is YYNGEE in the germline V gene. The CDR3 is 15 residues long. The chain's CDR3 is CASSVGGGADYGYTF. The CDR3 DNA follows: TGTGCCAGCAGCGTCGGAGGGGGCGCGGACTATGGCTACACCTTC.

There are a few counts of this clonotype. The chain uses TRBV2 and TRBJ1-4; D gene unclear. Germline V gives CDR1 SNHLY, CDR2 FYNNEI. The CDR3 is 13 residues long. V was pared by 5 bases and J by 8 bases, with 12 bases between. CDR3 residues: CASSNVRREKLFF. The DNA of the CDR3 is TGTGCCAGCAGTAACGTCCGAAGGGAAAAACTGTTTTTT.

This chain connects TRBV30 to TRBJ2-5; 10 positions match TRBD1. Germline V lookup: CDR1 GTSNPN, CDR2 SVGIG (reference sequence). Trimming cost V 2 bases and J 4 bases; bases outside gene matches: 4. The CDR3 is 14 residues long. CDR3 protein: CAWSTGTGAETQYF. The CDR3 region has the DNA TGTGCCTGGAGTACCGGGACAGGGGCAGAGACCCAGTACTTC. Variable domain in full (rest from reference TRBV30 and TRBJ2-5): SQTIHQWPATLVQPVGSPLSLECTVEGTSNPNLYWYRQAAGRGLQLLFYSVGIGQISSEVPQNLSASRPQDRQFILSSKKLLLSDSGFYLCAWSTGTGAETQYFGPGTRLLVL.

This chain links TRBV20-1 with TRBJ1-1; TRBD1 might be the D (5 bases). The CDR3 totals 14 residues. With 0 bases removed from V and 0 bases from J, the gap between germline ends came to 8 bases. Germline values: CDR1 DFQATT, CDR2 SNEGSKA (reference sequence). CDR3 sequence: CSARDRTLNTEAFF. Here the CDR3 DNA reads TGCAGTGCTAGAGATAGGACACTGAACACTGAAGCTTTCTTT.

J is TRBJ1-2 and V is TRBV24-1; D not certain. V was pared by 1 base and J by 4 bases, with 3 bases between. This CDR3 is 12 amino acids long. Looked up from germline, CDR1 is KGHDR and CDR2 is SFDVKD. CDR3 coding DNA: TGTGCCACCAGTGATTTATTCTATGGCTACACCTTC. Amino acid sequence: CATSDLFYGYTF.

The chain recombines TRBV9 with TRBJ2-3; TRBD2 aligns across 7 bases. Germline V gene sequence: CDR1 SGDLS, CDR2 YYNGEE. Trimming took 4 bases from V and 0 from J; bases not matched to a gene: 5. This CDR3 is 15 amino acids long. The CDR3 reads CASSTGGSSTDTQYF. As DNA, the CDR3 is TGTGCCAGCAGCACCGGGGGGTCTAGCACAGATACGCAGTATTTT.

V usage is TRBV6-5 and J usage is TRBJ2-1; 11 nucleotides line up with TRBD2. J gave up 8 bases and V 5 bases, and 5 bases lay outside the gene matches. The CDR3 is 14 amino acids. Germline V gene data show CDR1 as MNHEY and CDR2 as SVGAGI. The chain's CDR3 is CASSIAGGEDEQFF. DNA of the CDR3: TGTGCCAGCAGTATAGCGGGAGGGGAAGATGAGCAGTTCTTC.

There are a few counts of this clonotype. The CDR3 spells CASLGLSGDSTDTQYF. The CDR3 DNA sequence: TGTGCCAGCTTAGGTCTAAGCGGGGATAGCACAGATACGCAGTATTTT. The V and J genes are TRBV6-1 and TRBJ2-3, with 7 nucleotides matching TRBD2. Germline loops: CDR1 MNHNS, CDR2 SASEGT. With V trimmed by 8 bases and J by 0 bases, 11 bases remained unmatched. This CDR3 has 16 residues.

The chain couples TRBV7-9 to TRBJ1-3; 7 bases fit TRBD1. With V trimmed by 5 bases and J by 4 bases, 5 bases remained unmatched. From germline, CDR1 is SEHNR and CDR2 FQNEAQ (reference sequence). The CDR3 length is 14 residues. CDR3 nucleotide sequence: TGTGCCAGCAGCGAACAGGGGAGCGGAAACACCATATATTTT. It specifies CASSEQGSGNTIYF. Complete variable domain (other parts from reference TRBV7-9 and TRBJ1-3): DTGVSQNPRHKITKRGQNVTFRCDPISEHNRLYWYRQTLGQGPEFLTYFQNEAQLEKSRLLSDRFSAERPKGSFSTLEIQRTEQGDSAMYLCASSEQGSGNTIYFGEGSWLTVV.

V is TRBV4-2 and J is TRBJ2-2; 8 bases are a match to TRBD1. Germline V CDR1 and CDR2: LGHNA, YNFKEQ. This CDR3 contains 18 residues. The V segment lost 1 base and the J segment 0 bases; nucleotides outside the gene matches: 7. In DNA form, the CDR3 reads TGTGCCAGCAGCCAAGCTCCGGGACAGGCGACGAACACCGGGGAGCTGTTTTTT. Translation gives CASSQAPGQATNTGELFF.

The chain is built from TRBV6-5 and TRBJ1-6; 8 bases align to TRBD1. CDR1 is MNHEY and CDR2 is SVGAGI in the germline V gene. J gave up 10 bases and V 2 bases, and 7 bases lay outside the gene matches. CDR3 length equals 15 residues. CDR3 sequence reads: CASSYVTGVESPLHF. CDR3 sequence (DNA): TGTGCCAGCAGTTACGTGACAGGGGTTGAATCACCCCTCCACTTT.

The chain combines TRBV7-9 with TRBJ2-7; D is tentatively TRBD1 or TRBD2 (5 bases each). Germline V gives CDR1 SEHNR, CDR2 FQNEAQ (reference sequence). This CDR3 has 12 amino acids. V was cut by 2 bases and J by 7 bases, with 9 bases left in between. The CDR3 loop reads CASSLLGAEQYF. The CDR3 coding sequence is TGTGCCAGCAGCTTACTCGGGGCGGAGCAGTACTTC.

The chain recombines TRBV27 with TRBJ1-1; TRBD1 might be the D (5 bases). This CDR3 is 14 amino acids long. V lost 0 bases and J lost 6, with 11 bases in between. The germline V gene has CDR1 MNHEY and CDR2 SMNVEV (reference sequence). CDR3 amino acids: CASSLSNRRAEAFF. The CDR3 DNA is TGTGCCAGCAGTTTATCGAACAGGCGCGCTGAAGCTTTCTTT.

The V and J genes are TRBV6-5 and TRBJ1-3; D is uncertain. V dropped 3 bases and J dropped 0 bases, with 9 bases sitting between them. Germline V gene sequence: CDR1 MNHEY, CDR2 SVGAGI. CDR3 length: 15 residues. CDR3 amino acids: CASSYKAVSGNTIYF. The DNA for the CDR3 is TGTGCCAGCAGTTATAAGGCAGTCTCTGGAAACACCATATATTTT.

This clonotype was seen a handful of times. This chain joins TRBV9 and TRBJ2-1, with TRBD2 matching over 11 bases. Trimming cost V 3 bases and J 2 bases; bases outside gene matches: 1. The CDR3 extends over 15 amino acids. Germline lookup yields CDR1 SGDLS and CDR2 YYNGEE. CDR3 region: CASSALAGAYNEQFF. CDR3 DNA sequence: TGTGCCAGCAGCGCACTAGCGGGGGCCTACAATGAGCAGTTCTTC.

Comments on this clonotype: The CDR3 carries no conserved terminal phenylalanine or tryptophan, so it likely arises from a read error. It is unclear where the CDR3 begins or ends on the DNA, so no DNA is shown, and the CDR3 is as TCRdb lists it. The rearrangement uses TRBV7-9 and TRBJ2-1. The CDR3 adds up to 13 amino acids, both ends counted. Germline V CDR1 and CDR2: SEHNR, FQNEAQ (reference sequence). CDR3 in amino acids: CASSVLGEVFSRV.

Of note for this clonotype: One end of the junction does not line up with germline, which may come from a read error. The chain carries TRBV27 and TRBJ1-1; no firm D call. CDR1 MNHEY and CDR2 SMNVEV come from the germline V gene (reference sequence). CDR3 length equals 15 residues. CDR3 in amino acids: CSSSLSILVSTEAFF. The DNA for the CDR3 is TGTTCCAGCAGTTTATCCATCCTAGTCTCCACTGAAGCTTTCTTT.

This chain joins TRBV27 and TRBJ2-7, with 7 bases fitting TRBD2. Per germline, CDR1 MNHEY and CDR2 SMNVEV (reference sequence). This CDR3 spans 13 amino acids. V gave up 5 bases and J gave up 5 bases; unmatched junction bases: 6. The chain's CDR3 is CASSPREGNEQYF. In DNA form, the CDR3 reads TGTGCCAGCAGTCCCAGGGAGGGCAACGAGCAGTACTTC.

As for this clonotype: The DNA is omitted, as the CDR3 cannot be located on it reliably, and the CDR3 follows TCRdb's listing. The V call is TRBV3-2, the J call TRBJ2-1; the table's TRBD1 call for D was not verified on the DNA. TRBV3-2 is described as a pseudogene. The CDR3 adds up to 16 amino acids, both ends counted. The CDR3 loop reads CASSQFGQGAYNEQFF.

This clonotype was counted a few times. The chain links TRBV7-9 to TRBJ1-1; unclear D gene. The V gene lost 1 base and the J gene lost 1 base, with 10 bases spanning the gap. Germline V gives CDR1 SEHNR, CDR2 FQNEAQ (reference sequence). The CDR3 runs to 15 residues. The CDR3 DNA is TGTGCCAGCAGCTTAGATCGGTGGGGGAACACTGAAGCTTTCTTT. It codes for CASSLDRWGNTEAFF.

This clonotype was seen a handful of times. The chain couples TRBV29-1 to TRBJ2-1, with D maybe TRBD2 (6 bases). The CDR3 totals 16 residues. Germline V lookup: CDR1 SQVTM, CDR2 ANQGSEA. V lost 0 bases and J 6 bases, leaving 18 bases between the germline ends. The chain's CDR3 is CSVEDHWETSRNEQFF. The CDR3 coding sequence is TGCAGCGTTGAAGATCATTGGGAAACTAGCCGCAATGAGCAGTTCTTC.

This clonotype was observed a handful of times. The chain couples TRBV5-4 to TRBJ1-1; D ambiguous. The CDR3 loop spans 13 amino acids. Germline V CDR1 and CDR2: SGHNT, YYREEE (reference sequence). Trimming stripped 2 bases from V and 4 bases from J, with 9 bases between. In DNA, the CDR3 is TGTGCCAGCAGCTTCAAGGGCGGCACTGAAGCTTTCTTT. This encodes CASSFKGGTEAFF.

This clonotype appeared a few times. V usage is TRBV29-1 and J usage is TRBJ1-2; TRBD1 is a possible D gene (5 bases). Between the trimmed V and J ends, which lost 7 bases and 4 bases, there was a span of 19 bases. CDR3 length: 14 amino acids. Looked up from germline, CDR1 is SQVTM and CDR2 is ANQGSEA. As DNA, the CDR3 is TGCAGCGCCCGACCCCACACGGACATCTATGGCTACACCTTC. Translating it yields CSARPHTDIYGYTF. Drawing the rest from reference TRBV29-1 and TRBJ1-2, the complete variable domain is SAVISQKPSRDICQRGTSLTIQCQVDSQVTMMFWYRQQPGQSLTLIATANQGSEATYESGFVIDKFPISRPNLTFSTLTVSNMSPEDSSIYLCSARPHTDIYGYTFGSGTRLTVV.

The chain employs TRBV9 and TRBJ2-2; D tentatively reads TRBD1 or TRBD2 (5 bases each). The V gene's germline CDR1 is SGDLS and CDR2 YYNGEE. V dropped 0 bases and J dropped 5 bases, with 8 bases sitting between them. This CDR3 comprises 14 residues. CDR3 in DNA: TGTGCCAGCAGCGTAGGAGGGGAGACCGGGGAGCTGTTTTTT. Protein sequence: CASSVGGETGELFF. Combining the CDR3 with reference TRBV9 and TRBJ2-2 gives the whole variable domain DSGVTQTPKHLITATGQRVTLRCSPRSGDLSVYWYQQSLDQGLQFLIQYYNGEERAKGNILERFSAQQFPDLHSELNLSSLELGDSALYFCASSVGGETGELFFGEGSRLTVL.

The J gene is TRBJ2-3, the V gene TRBV28; no reliable D call. Between the trimmed V and J ends, which lost 5 bases and 4 bases, there was a span of 7 bases. This CDR3 has 12 amino acids. CDR1 and CDR2 (germline): MDHEN, SYDVKM. The CDR3 DNA reads as TGTGCCAGCAGTCCCAGTCCAGATACGCAGTATTTT. It specifies CASSPSPDTQYF.

The chain employs TRBV4-1 and TRBJ1-3, with a possible D match to TRBD1 (5 bases). The germline CDR1 and CDR2 sequences are MGHRA and YSYEKL. V was shortened by 0 bases and J by 8 bases, with 14 bases between the two germline ends. The length of the CDR3 is 15 residues. CDR3 amino acids: CASSQEMLQGHTIYF. CDR3 coding DNA: TGCGCCAGCAGCCAAGAGATGTTGCAGGGCCACACCATATATTTT.

The chain couples TRBV24-1 to TRBJ1-2; D unresolved. This CDR3 region has 12 residues. V was shortened by 0 bases and J by 7 bases, with 5 bases between the two germline ends. Germline CDR1 KGHDR, CDR2 SFDVKD. CDR3 nucleotides: TGTGCCACCAGTGATTTGGGATCTGGCTACACCTTC. It codes for CATSDLGSGYTF.

This chain uses TRBV7-6 with TRBJ1-4; D unclear. The CDR3 covers 13 residues. Trimming pared 3 bases from V and 8 bases from J, leaving 10 bases between. Germline values: CDR1 SGHVS, CDR2 FNYEAQ. Here the CDR3 DNA reads TGTGCCAGCAGCTTTGGTAGCCCAGAAAAACTGTTTTTT. This translates into CASSFGSPEKLFF.